The following is a T cell receptor (beta chain) sequence with its context. Alongside a J-beta primer mix, a sample-barcoded 5' primer served in a second PCR lasting roughly 6 to 11 cycles. MiXCR was run by TCRdb on the 5' RACE reads, yielding one entry per CDR3 protein. The data show hundreds of thousands of distinct CDR3 sequences, 45% to 70% seen once. This sample was included in a study of blood T cells in healthy people across ages. Germline V CDR1 and CDR2: LGHDT, YNNKEL (reference sequence). This CDR3 is built from 18 residues. The V segment lost 3 bases and the J segment 0 bases; nucleotides outside the gene matches: 8.

The sequencing sample was made of blood. V and J are TRBV3-1 and TRBJ2-1; TRBD2 matches 10 bases. This TCR came from a man aged 35 to 55 in good health. CDR3 nucleotides: TGTGCCAGCAGCCAGGGCGAGTTAGCGGGGGGCTCCTACAATGAGCAGTTCTTC. This encodes CASSQGELAGGSYNEQFF.